These T cell receptor beta chains were read from a single sample in a study of post-analysis software for immune sequencing data. TCRdb re-derived calls from the PCR reads in MiXCR, one entry per CDR3 protein. The table has 800,000 to 950,000 distinct CDR3 sequences, about 50% seen once. Sequencing used blood. The receptors were gathered from a girl aged 5-17 years with multiple sclerosis. Both conserved end residues are part of each CDR3. Each record gives: clone size, D gene, J gene, V gene, CDR3 DNA, CDR3 protein. The D gene is left open where the match is weak. Not every row has a clone size; where given, it reads once, few, many or a size class.

>-|TRBD2|TRBJ2-5|TRBV29-1
TGCAGCGTTGAATCGGGGGGTACCCCAATTGGAGAGACCCAGTACTTC
CSVESGGTPIGETQYF
>-|-|TRBJ2-5|TRBV10-3
TGTGCCATCAGTGCCCCAGGAGAGACCCAGTACTTC
CAISAPGETQYF
>-|-|TRBJ2-7|TRBV11-1
TGTGCCAGCAGCTTATCTCTAGGCACCTCCTACGAGCAGTACTTC
CASSLSLGTSYEQYF
>-|-|TRBJ2-1|TRBV18
TGTGCCAGCTCACCCCTGACGGGGCTTGTTAGGAATGAGCAGTTCTTC
CASSPLTGLVRNEQFF
>-|-|TRBJ2-6|TRBV12-3/TRBV12-4
TGTGCCAGCACTTTGAGGCAGGGGCCGAACGTCCTGACTTTC
CASTLRQGPNVLTF
>-|-|TRBJ2-3|TRBV9
TGTGCCAGCAGCGTAGACCCGAGGGATACGCAGTATTTT
CASSVDPRDTQYF
>once|-|TRBJ2-6|TRBV6-1
TGTGCCAGCAGTGATTGGTGGGGGGGACAGTCTCTGGCCAACGTCCTGACTTTC
CASSDWWGGQSLANVLTF
>-|TRBD2|TRBJ2-7|TRBV7-3
TGTGCCAGCAGCTTAAAAGGATCTAGCGGGACCAGCTGGGGCCCCTACGAGCAGTACTTC
CASSLKGSSGTSWGPYEQYF
>-|TRBD2|TRBJ2-4|TRBV20-1
TGCAGTGCTAGTTTGGGGGGGGTGGGAGCCAAAAACATTCAGTACTTC
CSASLGGVGAKNIQYF
>-|TRBD2|TRBJ2-4|TRBV7-6
TGTGCCAGCAGCTTAGGGCGGGGGGGCATTCAGTACTTC
CASSLGRGGIQYF
>-|-|TRBJ2-1|TRBV4-2
TGTGCCAGCAGCCCGAGTACTAGCCCGGTTTGGGAGCAGTTCTTC
CASSPSTSPVWEQFF
>-|TRBD2|TRBJ2-1|TRBV6-5
TGTGCCAGCAGTTACTTCATTAGCGGGAGGGTTAATGAGCAGTTCTTC
CASSYFISGRVNEQFF
>few|-|TRBJ1-5|TRBV18
TGTGCCAGCTCCTGGGGCAGAAATCAGCCCCAGCATTTT
CASSWGRNQPQHF
>few|TRBD1|TRBJ1-4|TRBV10-3
TGTGCCATCAGTGAGTCGACTCGGACAGGAACTAATGAAAAACTGTTTTTT
CAISESTRTGTNEKLFF
>few|TRBD2|TRBJ2-7|TRBV20-1
TGCAGTGCGGAACGGACTAGCCGAACCTACGAGCAGTACTTC
CSAERTSRTYEQYF
>-|TRBD1|TRBJ1-4|TRBV7-6
TGTGCCAGCAGCCTAAGACTGACAGGGGGCGATGAAAAACTGTTTTTT
CASSLRLTGGDEKLFF
>-|-|TRBJ2-5|TRBV29-1
TGCAGCGTTCGGGGAGGACAAGAGACCCAGTACTTC
CSVRGGQETQYF
>-|-|TRBJ2-1|TRBV4-1
TGCGCCAGCAGCCAAGGCTCTGGGAACTCCTACAATGAGCAGTTCTTC
CASSQGSGNSYNEQFF
>-|TRBD1|TRBJ2-7|TRBV10-3
TGTGCCATCAGTGAGTCGACAGGGTCCTACGAGCAGTACTTC
CAISESTGSYEQYF
>-|-|TRBJ2-5|TRBV4-1
TGCGCCAGCAGCCAACTAGTTGGTCGGGGTCGGGAGCAGTACTTC
CASSQLVGRGREQYF
>few|-|TRBJ2-4|TRBV2
TGTGCCAGCAGTGACCGTAACATTCAGTACTTC
CASSDRNIQYF
>once|TRBD2|TRBJ2-6|TRBV15
TGTGCCGCCAGCAGAGATTACGCACTAGCGGGCGTGCCCTCTGGGGCCAACGTCCTGACTTTC
CAASRDYALAGVPSGANVLTF
>few|-|TRBJ2-5|TRBV5-1
TGCGCCAGCAGCTTGGAGGTGTCTCAAGAGACCCAGTACTTC
CASSLEVSQETQYF
>-|TRBD1|TRBJ2-5|TRBV7-2
TGTGCCAGCAGCTTAGCGGGACAGGGTTTGAGGGAGACCCAGTACTTC
CASSLAGQGLRETQYF
>-|-|TRBJ2-7|TRBV5-1
TGCGCCAGCAGCTTCCGGACCGCCCTGGACGAGCAGTACTTC
CASSFRTALDEQYF
>-|-|TRBJ2-4|TRBV5-1
TGCGCCAGCAACCAACAGGGATCGGACATTCAGTACTTC
CASNQQGSDIQYF
>-|-|TRBJ1-1|TRBV20-1
TGCAGTGCTGGAGATAGGAAAGTTGGAGCTTTCTTT
CSAGDRKVGAFF
>-|-|TRBJ1-2|TRBV7-9
TGTGCCAGCAGCTTAGCGGCAGGGTCCTATGGCTACACCTTC
CASSLAAGSYGYTF
>-|-|TRBJ2-1|TRBV20-1
TGCAGTGCCTCAAACCGTGTCCGGACTTCGGATGGTGAGCAGTTCTTC
CSASNRVRTSDGEQFF
>few|TRBD1|TRBJ1-2|TRBV10-3
TGTGCCATCAGCCAATCGGGGGGACAGGGCGACTATGGCTACACCTTC
CAISQSGGQGDYGYTF
>once|-|TRBJ2-7|TRBV29-1
TGCAGCGTCCGGGGGCTAGCGAGATCGGCTAGCGAGCAGTACTTC
CSVRGLARSASEQYF
>-|-|TRBJ2-3|TRBV12-3/TRBV12-4
TGTGCCAGCAGTTCCAACCTCGGGGATACGCAGTATTTT
CASSSNLGDTQYF
>few|-|TRBJ2-3|TRBV20-1
TGCAGTGCTAGGAAGGACACCCTCACAGATACGCAGTATTTT
CSARKDTLTDTQYF
>-|-|TRBJ2-5|TRBV7-6
TGTGCCAGCAGCGCCCGGGACTCACAAGAGACCCAGTACTTC
CASSARDSQETQYF
>many|TRBD1|TRBJ1-2|TRBV12-3/TRBV12-4
TGTGCCAGCAGCCAGGACAGGGGCAAAGGTGGCTACACCTTC
CASSQDRGKGGYTF
>-|-|TRBJ2-1|TRBV7-9
TGTGCCAGCAGCACCAACGAAGGAGAGACCCAGTTCTTC
CASSTNEGETQFF
>-|-|TRBJ2-3|TRBV29-1
TGCAGCGTTGAAGGTACAGAGACAGCCCACACAGATACGCAGTATTTT
CSVEGTETAHTDTQYF
>few|-|TRBJ1-1|TRBV14
TGTGCCAGCAGCCAATGGTCCAGCATGAACACTGAAGCTTTCTTT
CASSQWSSMNTEAFF
>-|-|TRBJ2-1|TRBV6-2/TRBV6-3
TGTGCCAGCAGTTTGCGTCGCTCCTACAATGAGCAGTTCTTC
CASSLRRSYNEQFF
>few|-|TRBJ2-4|TRBV15
TGTGCCACCAGCAGCCCTTGGGACGACAAAAACATTCAGTACTTC
CATSSPWDDKNIQYF
>few|TRBD2|TRBJ2-5|TRBV20-1
TGCAGTGCTAGAGATTTGGCGGGAGCGGAGACCCAGTACTTC
CSARDLAGAETQYF
>-|TRBD1|TRBJ2-5|TRBV7-2
TGTGCCAGCAGCACCACAGGGGTTCAAGAGACCCAGTACTTC
CASSTTGVQETQYF
>few|-|TRBJ2-5|TRBV7-2
TGTGCCAGCAGCTCGGTAGGGGAGACCCAGTACTTC
CASSSVGETQYF
>-|-|TRBJ2-7|TRBV7-9
TGTGCCAGCAGCCACTGGACGTATAGAGGGGAGGAGCAGTACTTC
CASSHWTYRGEEQYF
>-|-|TRBJ2-7|TRBV28
TGTGCCAGCAGGAGGTTGTCGGCCTACGAGCAGTACTTC
CASRRLSAYEQYF
>-|-|TRBJ1-1|TRBV7-3
TGTGCCAGCAGCTTAAGTTATGGGGTTAAAGCTTTCTTT
CASSLSYGVKAFF